This is a list of T cell receptor beta chains from one sample in a study of cytomegalovirus exposure and HLA in healthy donors. Method: immunoSEQ multiplex PCR; TCRdb's copy keeps in-frame clones and lacks some. This sample has about 73,000 clones, with roughly 95% found just once. Sequenced material: PBMCs. Receptor source: a man aged 18 to 29 in good health and CMV-seronegative. The CDR3 runs from the conserved cysteine through the conserved F or W. A D gene is named only where the DNA matches it firmly. The size field is filled for only some rows; it gives once, few, many or a size class.

D gene	clone size	J gene	V gene	CDR3 DNA	CDR3 protein
.	.	TRBJ2-7	TRBV15	TGTGCCACCAGCAGTCCTAGCAGCTACGAGCAGTACTTC	CATSSPSSYEQYF
.	.	TRBJ2-5	TRBV11-1	TGTGCCAGCAGCTACGACATGGAAGAGACCCAGTACTTC	CASSYDMEETQYF
.	.	TRBJ1-5	TRBV18	TGTGCCAGCTCACCACTGGCACAACAAAGCAATCAGCCCCAGCATTTT	CASSPLAQQSNQPQHF
TRBD2	.	TRBJ2-3	TRBV7-6	TGTGCCAGCATCCCAGCCTTGGGCGGGGGGTTAACAGATACGCAGTATTTT	CASIPALGGGLTDTQYF
TRBD2	.	TRBJ2-1	TRBV28	TGTGCCAGCAGTTTCTCCGGACTAGCGGGGGCCGAGCAGTTCTTC	CASSFSGLAGAEQFF
TRBD1	few	TRBJ2-1	TRBV6-1	TGTGCCAGCAGACTCAGGGGGATCGACAATGAGCAGTTCTTC	CASRLRGIDNEQFF
.	.	TRBJ1-1	TRBV5-4	TGTGCCAGCAGGGTATCTACGAACACTGAAGCTTTCTTT	CASRVSTNTEAFF
.	.	TRBJ1-1	TRBV7-9	TGTGCCAGCAGCTTGAAAGGTATGAGTGGGGCGCCGAACACTGAAGCTTTCTTT	CASSLKGMSGAPNTEAFF
.	few	TRBJ1-3	TRBV4-1	TGCGCCAGCAGCCAAGATCCTATTGGGTTAGGGGCTGGAAACACCATATATTTT	CASSQDPIGLGAGNTIYF
.	.	TRBJ1-1	TRBV6-5	TGTGCCAGCAGCAAGGTCCGGGGGAACACTGAAGCTTTCTTT	CASSKVRGNTEAFF
TRBD1	.	TRBJ1-6	TRBV30	TGTGCCCGAGGGGACAGTTCCTCCAACTCACCCCTCCACTTT	CARGDSSSNSPLHF
.	.	TRBJ2-5	TRBV30	TGTGCCTGGAGTGTGGGGGGGGCACAAGAGACCCAGTACTTC	CAWSVGGAQETQYF
.	.	TRBJ2-1	TRBV15	TGTGCCACCAGCAGAGGGACAGACCCCTACAATGAGCAGTTCTTC	CATSRGTDPYNEQFF
TRBD2	.	TRBJ2-1	TRBV2	TGTGCCAGCACCGCCCCACGGGAGGAAGCGAGGAATGAGCAGTTCTTC	CASTAPREEARNEQFF
TRBD1	.	TRBJ1-5	TRBV27	TGTGCCAGCAGTTCATCCGGGACAGGGGGCCTACAGCCCCAGCATTTT	CASSSSGTGGLQPQHF
TRBD1	once	TRBJ2-1	TRBV5-1	TGCGCCAGCAGCCCGAGGGACAGAAACAATGAGCAGTTCTTC	CASSPRDRNNEQFF
.	.	TRBJ2-1	TRBV27	TGTGCCAGCAGTCCAGGGTATGAGCAGTTCTTC	CASSPGYEQFF
.	.	TRBJ2-7	TRBV4-2	TGTGCCAGCAGCCCACGGGACTCTTCTTACGAGCAGTACTTC	CASSPRDSSYEQYF
.	.	TRBJ1-3	TRBV6-1	TGTGCCAGCAGTGAACCCGTGGGTTCGGGTGGAAACACCATATATTTT	CASSEPVGSGGNTIYF
TRBD1	.	TRBJ2-7	TRBV5-1	TGCGCCAGCAGTTCCGGGACAGGCTCCTACGAGCAGTACTTC	CASSSGTGSYEQYF
.	.	TRBJ2-2	TRBV28	TGTGCCAGTCGTGCCGGGGAGCTGTTTTTT	CASRAGELFF
.	.	TRBJ1-2	TRBV4-3	TGCGCCAGCAGCCAAGATCTTTCGGGGTATGGTGGCTACACCTTC	CASSQDLSGYGGYTF
.	.	TRBJ2-7	TRBV5-1	TGCGCCAGCAGCTTGGCGAATGGGGGCGGCTACGAGCAGTACTTC	CASSLANGGGYEQYF
TRBD1	.	TRBJ2-7	TRBV29-1	TGCAGCGTTGAGGGGACAGAGGGCGAGCAGTACTTC	CSVEGTEGEQYF
.	.	TRBJ2-3	TRBV5-6	TGTGCCAGCAGCCTAATGTCAGATACGCAGTATTTT	CASSLMSDTQYF
.	.	TRBJ2-2	TRBV7-9	TGTGCCAGCAGCTTAGTGCAGGGCTGGGAGCTGTTTTTT	CASSLVQGWELFF